The clone carrying this T cell receptor beta chain was seen a few times. Its antigen is still unknown. The record originates from a study of response to subunit inactivated influenza vaccine. The CDR3 extends over 17 amino acids. V shed 0 bases and J 5 bases; nucleotides not matched to a gene: 9. Germline assignment: CDR1 WSHSY and CDR2 SAAADI. Notes on the study in general: T cells newly recruited by each seasonal influenza vaccination are few, the authors suggested.

TCRdb called the RT-PCR reads again in MiXCR, with one record for every CDR3 protein. The repertoire consists of some 500,000 distinct CDR3 sequences, with approximately 12% occurring once and the leading ten covering about 12%. The sequence was collected from a man aged 50-59 years who received an inactivated influenza vaccine. Source: PBMCs from blood, taken about 6 weeks after vaccination. The chain links TRBV10-2 to TRBJ1-1; TRBD1 agrees at 10 bases. DNA of the CDR3: TGCGCCAGCAGTGAGTCCGCGGGACAGGGGTACAAGACTGAAGCTTTCTTT. It codes for CASSESAGQGYKTEAFF.